This TCR beta chain was found in a study of PD-1 blockade in mismatch repair-deficient tumors. The V end lost 1 base, the J end lost 3 bases, and 7 bases lay between the germline ends. The germline gives CDR1 LNHNV, CDR2 YYDKDF (reference sequence). The CDR3 sequence is 13 residues long. TCRdb keeps only in-frame clones here, not all; method: immunoSEQ multiplex PCR. The profile covers about 34,000 clones, with 80% appearing a single time and roughly 3.5% taken by the ten largest. This chain uses TRBV15 with TRBJ2-7; TRBD2 is a possible D gene (6 bases). The sample was PBMCs, taken 6 weeks after starting pembrolizumab. This sequence was found in an adult with mismatch repair-deficient cancer. CDR3 region: CATSRGLVYEQYF. CDR3 nucleotide sequence: TGTGCCACCAGCAGAGGACTAGTCTACGAGCAGTACTTC.